Listed here are 10 T cell receptor beta chains from one sample, sequenced in a study of tumor and adjacent non-tumor tissue in lung cancer. This sample's RNA came from whole unsorted tissue. TCRbeta libraries were built with three rounds of nested PCR, modified from ARM-PCR. MiXCR, applied by TCRdb to the multiplex PCR reads, yields one record per CDR3 protein. This sample has 70,000 to 90,000 distinct CDR3 sequences, with approximately 79% found just once. Sample: lung tumor tissue. The receptors derive from a woman in her fifties or sixties with non-small cell lung cancer.

As concerns this clonotype: At one of its ends the junction is not consistent with the germline gene, which may arise from a read error. V usage is TRBV11-1 and J usage is TRBJ2-1, with D tentatively TRBD1 (6 bases). Germline values: CDR1 SGHAT, CDR2 FQDESV (reference sequence). This CDR3 spans 14 amino acids. CDR3 region: CASGFRQAFNEEFF. CDR3 DNA: TGTGCCAGCGGCTTTCGACAGGCTTTCAATGAGGAGTTCTTC.

This clonotype occurred once. A junction end diverges from the germline sequence, so it may reflect a read error. The chain has TRBV4-2 and TRBJ2-3; unclear D gene. CDR1 LGHNA and CDR2 YNFKEQ come from the germline V gene. The CDR3 contains 14 residues. The CDR3: CARSLALTGDTQYF. In DNA, the CDR3 is TGTGCCAGGAGCCTCGCTCTAACGGGTGATACGCAGTATTTT.

This chain uses TRBV29-1 with TRBJ2-7; D not certain. The CDR3 contains 10 residues. The V end lost 4 bases, the J end lost 5 bases, and 6 bases lay between the germline ends. CDR1 is SQVTM and CDR2 is ANQGSEA in the germline V gene. The CDR3 loop reads CSVGAHEQYV. CDR3 in DNA: TGCAGCGTTGGAGCCCACGAGCAGTACGTC.

A remark on this clonotype: A much larger clone differs by one base, so this may be a read error. The chain has TRBV7-8 and TRBJ2-3, with D perhaps matching TRBD2 (6 bases). Trimming took 0 bases from V and 4 from J, leaving 8 bases between them. CDR1 is SGHVS, CDR2 FQNEAQ, per germline. The CDR3 spans 14 residues. CDR3 sequence (DNA): TGTGCCAGCAGCTTAGCGAGGAGGGCAGATACGCAGTATTTT. It codes for CASSLARRADTQYF.

Comments on this clonotype: No conserved phenylalanine or tryptophan ends this CDR3, so it is likely a read error. The chain carries TRBV6-6 and TRBJ2-2; perhaps TRBD2 as D (7 bases). CDR3 length equals 16 residues. Deletions cut 7 bases from V and 2 bases from J, with 17 bases between. From germline, CDR1 is MNHNY and CDR2 SVGAGI (reference sequence). The CDR3 is CASTTGGALNTGELFI. CDR3 DNA sequence: TGTGCCAGCACTACTGGGGGGGCCCTCAACACCGGGGAGCTGTTTATT.

In this sample, this clonotype turned up once. This is likely a read error, given that the CDR3 carries no conserved phenylalanine or tryptophan at its end. The DNA is omitted, as the CDR3 cannot be located on it reliably, and the CDR3 follows TCRdb's listing. The genes are TRBV4-2 and TRBJ2-5; the listed D gene, TRBD2, was not tested against the DNA. Including both end residues, the CDR3 is 16 amino acids long. CDR1 is LGHNA and CDR2 is YNFKEQ in the germline V gene. The CDR3 loop reads CASSRTSGANQETQYS.

As concerns this clonotype: The conserved closing phenylalanine or tryptophan is absent in this CDR3, likely reflecting a read error. The chain has TRBV5-1 and TRBJ2-1; TRBD2 is a possible D gene (6 bases). V was clipped by 5 bases and J by 3 bases, with 15 bases between them. Germline loops: CDR1 SGHRS, CDR2 YFSETQ. The length of the CDR3 is 15 residues. The CDR3 spells CASSPGSGFYNEQFL. The CDR3 DNA sequence: TGCGCCAGCAGTCCCGGGAGCGGTTTCTACAATGAGCAGTTCCTC.

As regards this clonotype: The conserved closing phenylalanine or tryptophan is absent in this CDR3, likely reflecting a read error. The genes are TRBV4-1 and TRBJ1-2; no clear D. Trimming cost V 0 bases and J 2 bases, with 13 bases left between them. CDR1 and CDR2 from the germline V gene are MGHRA and YSYEKL. This CDR3 spans 16 amino acids. The DNA for the CDR3 is TGCGCCAGCAGCCAAGATAGGTACAGAGGGAACTATGGCTACACCTCG. This encodes CASSQDRYRGNYGYTS.

This clonotype was detected a few times. The chain uses TRBV19 and TRBJ2-2; unclear D gene. Germline V gene lookup returns CDR1 LNHDA and CDR2 SQIVND (reference sequence). Trimming removed 6 bases from V and 3 bases from J, with 14 bases in between. The CDR3 has 15 amino acids. In DNA, the CDR3 is TGTGCCAGTAGATCGCTGGATACCCACACCGGGGAGCTGTTTTTT. It translates to CASRSLDTHTGELFF.

This clonotype has just a few counts. The DNA of the CDR3 is TGCAGCGTTGAGTATACGGATCGGGGTAGTTCCTACAATGAGCAGTTCTTC. Its protein is CSVEYTDRGSSYNEQFF. The chain has TRBV29-1 and TRBJ2-1, with D possibly TRBD2 on 5 matching bases. Germline CDR1 reads SQVTM; CDR2 reads ANQGSEA. Trimming took off 3 bases at V and 1 base at J, with 19 bases between the two ends. This CDR3 region has 17 residues.